The 17 T cell receptor beta chains in this list originate from one sample, sequenced in a study of immune heterogeneity within non-small cell lung tumors. As template, the study used bulk tumor genomic DNA at 550 to 700 ng per sample. Several biopsies per primary tumor, spaced far apart, were taken during surgery. Samples came from untreated patients having curative surgery for newly diagnosed non-small cell lung cancer. It was a multiplex PCR that amplified TCR beta CDR3, with 32 V and 13 J primers. TCRdb re-derived calls from the multiplex PCR reads in MiXCR, one entry per CDR3 protein. The table has over 20,000 distinct CDR3 sequences, about 30% seen once. Source material: lung tumor tissue. The receptor set was obtained from a man aged 35 to 55 with non-small cell lung cancer.

The table lists this clonotype with a few counts. The V gene is TRBV20-1, the J gene TRBJ1-1, with a weak D call TRBD1 (6 bases). Germline V CDR1 and CDR2: DFQATT, SNEGSKA (reference sequence). Deletions cut 3 bases from V and 1 base from J, with 15 bases between. This CDR3 is built from 15 residues. DNA for the CDR3: TGCAGTGCTAGTATCCCCTGGGGGGCGAACACTGAAGCTTTCTTT. Protein product: CSASIPWGANTEAFF.

Many counts were recorded for this clonotype. The chain combines TRBV6-2 or TRBV6-3 with TRBJ2-1; 15 bases agree with TRBD2. Germline V gene data show CDR1 as MNHEY and CDR2 as SVGEGT. Losses at the gene ends were 6 bases for V and 0 bases for J; bases not matched to a gene: 6. This CDR3 is built from 18 residues. CDR3 in amino acids: CASSFGLAGGSSYNEQFF. In DNA form, the CDR3 reads TGTGCCAGCAGCTTCGGACTAGCGGGAGGGAGCTCCTACAATGAGCAGTTCTTC.

This clonotype appeared a few times. V and J are TRBV10-2 and TRBJ2-7; D is uncertain. The germline V and J ends were trimmed by 7 bases and 4 bases, with 14 bases remaining between them. The CDR3 is 13 amino acids. Germline V gives CDR1 WSHSY, CDR2 SAAADI. The DNA of the CDR3 is TGCGCCAGCAAGGCCTCCGCGTCGTACGAGCAGTACTTC. It translates to CASKASASYEQYF.

The J gene is TRBJ2-5, the V gene TRBV10-3; D is unclear. The germline gives CDR1 ENHRY, CDR2 SYGVKD. Trimming cost V 3 bases and J 5 bases, with 10 bases left between them. This CDR3 region has 13 residues. CDR3: CAISDKGPETQYF. Here the CDR3 DNA reads TGTGCCATCAGTGACAAGGGCCCGGAGACCCAGTACTTC.

The table lists this clonotype with many counts. The rearrangement links TRBV7-9 to TRBJ2-1, with 11 positions matching TRBD2. CDR1 is SEHNR, CDR2 FQNEAQ, per germline (reference sequence). The length of the CDR3 is 14 residues. V lost 8 bases and J lost 7; bases outside the gene matches: 7. CDR3 protein: CASGLSGRANEQFF. In nucleotides, the CDR3 is TGTGCCAGCGGTCTTAGCGGGAGGGCTAATGAGCAGTTCTTC.

The V gene is TRBV5-8, the J gene TRBJ1-5; no firm D call. The germline V gene encodes CDR1 SGHTS and CDR2 YDEGEE. V lost 2 bases, J lost 4 bases, and 7 bases lay in between. This CDR3 contains 13 residues. In DNA form, the CDR3 reads TGTGCCAGCAGCTTATCCAAAAATCAGCCCCAGCATTTT. It yields the protein CASSLSKNQPQHF.

This chain uses TRBV6-2 or TRBV6-3 with TRBJ1-4; no firm D call. V lost 7 bases and J lost 10, with 10 bases in between. Germline CDR1 MNHEY, CDR2 SVGEGT. CDR3 length equals 11 residues. In DNA form, the CDR3 reads TGTGCCAGCAAGGGCAGCGGAAAACTGTTTTTT. As protein: CASKGSGKLFF.

This clonotype was found many times. The rearrangement uses TRBV27 and TRBJ2-7; the D gene could be TRBD1 or TRBD2 (5 bases each). CDR1 and CDR2 (germline): MNHEY, SMNVEV (reference sequence). The CDR3 spans 14 residues. V dropped 6 bases and J dropped 3 bases, with 15 bases sitting between them. This CDR3 is CASSLGTASYEQYF. CDR3 in DNA: TGTGCCAGCAGCCTCGGGACCGCCAGCTACGAGCAGTACTTC.

This clonotype was seen a handful of times. The J gene is TRBJ2-2, the V gene TRBV19; 10 bases map to TRBD2. Losses at the gene ends were 1 base for V and 4 bases for J; bases not matched to a gene: 0. The CDR3 runs to 15 residues. Germline-derived CDR1 and CDR2 are LNHDA and SQIVND (reference sequence). The CDR3 coding sequence is TGTGCCAGTAGTATAGCTAGCGGGAGCACCGGGGAGCTGTTTTTT. Its protein is CASSIASGSTGELFF.

This clonotype was detected ten times or more. The chain combines TRBV4-1 with TRBJ2-7; D is unclear. This CDR3 has 15 amino acids. Trimming shortened V by 0 bases and J by 0 bases, and 9 bases separated the two germline ends. The germline gives CDR1 MGHRA, CDR2 YSYEKL. CDR3 coding DNA: TGCGCCAGCAGCCAAGAACGTGGAAACTCCTACGAGCAGTACTTC. Translated: CASSQERGNSYEQYF.

This clonotype was detected only a few times. The V and J genes are TRBV6-5 and TRBJ2-3; D ambiguous. Germline-derived CDR1 and CDR2 are MNHEY and SVGAGI. The CDR3 covers 17 residues. V lost 0 bases, J lost 0 bases, and 13 bases lay in between. The chain's CDR3 is CASSYSIAIASTDTQYF. CDR3 sequence (DNA): TGTGCCAGCAGTTACTCAATCGCGATAGCTAGCACAGATACGCAGTATTTT.

This clonotype was counted ten times or more. The chain couples TRBV10-3 to TRBJ2-7; the D is unclear. Germline CDR1 reads ENHRY; CDR2 reads SYGVKD. The V and J ends lost 4 bases and 3 bases respectively, with 4 bases between them. The CDR3 length is 11 residues. CDR3 loop: CAISGGYEQYF. The CDR3 coding sequence is TGTGCCATCAGTGGGGGCTACGAGCAGTACTTC.

The genes are TRBV7-9 and TRBJ2-1; 10 nucleotides match TRBD1. This CDR3 spans 12 amino acids. J gave up 16 bases and V 5 bases, and 8 bases lay outside the gene matches. Germline CDR1 is SEHNR and CDR2 is FQNEAQ (reference sequence). The CDR3 bases are TGTGCCAGCAGCGAGACAGGGGGCGCTTGCTTCTTC. As protein: CASSETGGACFF.

The rearrangement links TRBV11-1 to TRBJ2-1; D possibly uses TRBD1 or TRBD2 (5 bases each). CDR3 length: 16 residues. Germline CDR1 reads SGHAT; CDR2 reads FQDESV (reference sequence). Trimming pared 5 bases from V and 3 bases from J, leaving 17 bases between. CDR3 DNA: TGTGCCAGCAGCCGACTACCGGGGACCCTCTACAATGAGCAGTTCTTC. It translates to CASSRLPGTLYNEQFF.

As to this clonotype: A much larger clone lies a single base off, so this may be a read error. The chain combines TRBV24-1 with TRBJ1-2; D ambiguous. The CDR3 covers 13 residues. CDR1 KGHDR and CDR2 SFDVKD come from the germline V gene. Written as DNA, the CDR3 is TGTGCCACCGGTGATTTCGTAGGAGGGGGCTACACCTTC. Amino acid sequence: CATGDFVGGGYTF.

This clonotype was recorded many times. The chain combines TRBV10-3 with TRBJ1-3; no reliable D call. CDR3 length equals 15 residues. The germline gives CDR1 ENHRY, CDR2 SYGVKD. V was trimmed by 5 bases and J by 1 base, leaving 12 bases between them. CDR3 residues: CAISRRGRSGNTIYF. The DNA of the CDR3 is TGTGCCATCAGTCGCCGGGGAAGGTCTGGAAACACCATATATTTT.

This clonotype showed up just a few times. V gene TRBV7-2 combines with J gene TRBJ2-7; 8 bases line up with TRBD1. Germline lookup yields CDR1 SGHTA and CDR2 FQGNSA. The CDR3 runs to 14 residues. J gave up 6 bases and V 4 bases, and 8 bases lay outside the gene matches. CDR3 DNA: TGTGCCAGCAGCTATTGGACAGGGAGCGGCGAGCAGTACTTC. Translating it yields CASSYWTGSGEQYF.